These T cell receptor beta chains were read from a single sample in a study of T-cell reconstitution after alpha-beta-depleted transplantation in children. TCRdb re-called the PCR reads through MiXCR, storing one row per CDR3 protein. The sample has roughly 790,000 distinct CDR3 sequences, about 16% seen once. The material sequenced was PBMCs, mostly from graft donor cells, taken 360 days after TCRalphabeta/CD19-depleted stem cell transplant. Receptors originate from a male patient younger than 18 who had a stem cell transplant for acute lymphoblastic leukemia, so the T cells may come from the graft donor. Each CDR3 is given with its conserved first and last residue. A D gene is named only where the DNA matches it firmly. The size entry is marked missing in some rows and otherwise reads once, few, many or a size class.

TRBD2	few	TRBV5-1	TRBJ2-2	CASSSTGTRVLQTGELFF	TGCGCCAGCAGCTCCACCGGGACTAGGGTTCTCCAGACCGGGGAGCTGTTTTTT
TRBD2	few	TRBV5-1	TRBJ2-3	CASSLDPGLAGEGAGGPDTQYF	TGCGCCAGCAGCTTGGATCCGGGACTAGCGGGAGAGGGGGCGGGAGGGCCAGATACGCAGTATTTT
NA	few	TRBV20-1	TRBJ2-7	CSARAGLYYEQYF	TGCAGTGCTAGAGCTGGACTCTACTACGAGCAGTACTTC
NA	once	TRBV13	TRBJ2-5	CASSLRATGREETQYF	TGTGCCAGCAGCTTAAGGGCAACGGGCAGGGAAGAGACCCAGTACTTC
TRBD1	NA	TRBV24-1	TRBJ2-7	CATSDQPGQGYYEQYF	TGTGCCACCAGTGACCAGCCGGGACAGGGCTACTACGAGCAGTACTTC
TRBD2	NA	TRBV12-3/TRBV12-4	TRBJ2-1	CASSYAGTSSYNEQFF	TGTGCCAGCAGTTACGCCGGGACTAGCTCCTACAATGAGCAGTTCTTC
TRBD1	NA	TRBV24-1	TRBJ2-1	CATSGGTGGPRAYNEQFF	TGTGCCACCAGTGGAGGGACAGGGGGCCCCCGTGCCTACAATGAGCAGTTCTTC
TRBD2	few	TRBV3-1	TRBJ2-1	CASSQVIAGGDEQFF	TGTGCCAGCAGCCAAGTAATAGCGGGAGGGGATGAGCAGTTCTTC
TRBD1	NA	TRBV9	TRBJ2-7	CASSSRTGSEQYF	TGTGCCAGCAGCTCACGGACAGGGTCCGAGCAGTACTTC
TRBD2	many	TRBV12-3/TRBV12-4	TRBJ2-1	CASSFSGMRRNEQFF	TGTGCCAGCAGTTTCAGCGGGATGCGGAGGAATGAGCAGTTCTTC